Below, 7 T cell receptor beta chains from the same sample are listed, as sequenced in a study of T cells in Graves' hyperthyroidism and ophthalmopathy. Using RNA transcripts as the source, TCR beta CDR3 regions were amplified. First-round RT-PCR targeting the TCR CDR3 was performed with the HTBI primer set. TCRdb analysed the multiplex PCR reads with MiXCR anew, one entry per CDR3 protein. The data contain around 300,000 distinct CDR3 sequences, approximately 14% of them singletons. Material: blood. The receptors shown here come from a woman in her forties with Graves' ophthalmopathy.

This clonotype was recorded at least ten times. The J gene is TRBJ2-1, the V gene TRBV2; D unresolved. This CDR3 has 16 amino acids. Trimming shortened V by 7 bases and J by 5 bases, and 21 bases separated the two germline ends. In germline, CDR1 is SNHLY, CDR2 FYNNEI. The CDR3 DNA reads as TGTGCCAGCAATGTACCAGCGAGGTTCCGCCACAATGAGCAGTTCTTC. Encoded protein: CASNVPARFRHNEQFF.

This chain connects TRBV20-1 to TRBJ1-6; the D gene is possibly TRBD1 (5 bases). The CDR3 consists of 15 residues. V lost 0 bases to trimming and J lost 5 bases, with 11 bases between them. In germline, CDR1 is DFQATT, CDR2 SNEGSKA (reference sequence). CDR3 residues: CSAREGPSNNSPLHF. The CDR3 DNA reads as TGCAGTGCTAGAGAGGGGCCGTCAAATAATTCACCCCTCCACTTT.

Turning to this clonotype: Since a much larger clone is just one base distant, this may be a read error. This chain connects TRBV28 to TRBJ2-3; D is unresolved. Germline CDR1 MDHEN, CDR2 SYDVKM. The CDR3 loop spans 14 amino acids. The CDR3 bases are TGTGCCACCAGTTCTACAGCCAGCACAGATACGCAGTATTTT. Translated, it gives CATSSTASTDTQYF.

This clonotype was recorded at least ten times. The rearrangement uses TRBV6-1 and TRBJ2-7, with 10 bases aligning to TRBD2. The CDR3 consists of 17 residues. V shed 6 bases and J 4 bases; nucleotides not matched to a gene: 15. Germline-derived CDR1 and CDR2 are MNHNS and SASEGT. The CDR3 region is CASRMTTSGEIGYEQYF. DNA of the CDR3: TGTGCCAGCAGAATGACCACTAGCGGGGAGATAGGGTACGAGCAGTACTTC.

CDR3 nucleotides: TGCAGTGCTGGAATAAAAGGCTCCGGGGAGCTGTTTTTT. As protein: CSAGIKGSGELFF. V usage is TRBV20-1 and J usage is TRBJ2-2; D ambiguous. V lost 5 bases, J lost 6 bases, and 13 bases lay in between. The CDR3 is 13 residues long. Germline-derived CDR1 and CDR2 are DFQATT and SNEGSKA (reference sequence).

This clonotype has at least ten counts. This chain links TRBV10-3 with TRBJ2-5; tentatively, D is TRBD1 (6 bases). V was pared by 6 bases and J by 1 base, with 12 bases between. Germline CDR1 and CDR2: ENHRY and SYGVKD. The length of the CDR3 is 14 residues. The CDR3 loop is CAIRGSGAQETQYF. CDR3 DNA sequence: TGTGCCATCAGAGGATCAGGGGCCCAAGAGACCCAGTACTTC.

This clonotype was recorded many times. The genes are TRBV19 and TRBJ1-6; 8 bases fit TRBD1. With 5 bases clipped from V and 10 bases from J, the junction kept 7 bases outside the gene matches. Germline CDR1 and CDR2: LNHDA and SQIVND (reference sequence). CDR3 length equals 14 residues. The CDR3, as DNA: TGTGCCAGTAGTGCATCCACAGGGGGATCACCCCTCCACTTT. Its translation: CASSASTGGSPLHF.